Listed below are T cell receptor beta chains from one sample, sequenced in a study of T cell responses to AZD1222 COVID-19 vaccine. Using immunoSEQ multiplex PCR, the repertoire was profiled, and TCRdb retains in-frame clones only, with some absent. The sample has over 100,000 clones; under 95% are singletons. This sample comprised peripheral blood, obtained 28 days after the second AZD1222 dose. These TCRs come from an adult who received the AZD1222 COVID-19 vaccine. The CDR3 runs from the conserved cysteine through the conserved F or W. Each record gives: CDR3 protein, V gene, J gene.

CDR3 protein: CATSRGTGRDNSPLHF
V gene: TRBV15
J gene: TRBJ1-6

CDR3 protein: CASSPGQGEKLFF
V gene: TRBV7-9
J gene: TRBJ1-4

CDR3 protein: CASSFVGTDNQPQHF
V gene: TRBV28
J gene: TRBJ1-5

CDR3 protein: CASSLSGPYEQYF
V gene: TRBV11-2
J gene: TRBJ2-7

CDR3 protein: CASSFRGRSGNEQFF
V gene: TRBV5-1
J gene: TRBJ2-1

CDR3 protein: CASSGQFSGNTIYF
V gene: TRBV9
J gene: TRBJ1-3

CDR3 protein: CASSERQGGFQPQHF
V gene: TRBV2
J gene: TRBJ1-5

CDR3 protein: CAISESGQDNSPLHF
V gene: TRBV10-3
J gene: TRBJ1-6

CDR3 protein: CASSPPDRVQHF
V gene: TRBV28
J gene: TRBJ1-5

CDR3 protein: CASSLERQSYGYTF
V gene: TRBV5-1
J gene: TRBJ1-2

CDR3 protein: CSVGPESYEQYF
V gene: TRBV29-1
J gene: TRBJ2-7

CDR3 protein: CASRRQWSGTDTQYF
V gene: TRBV6-5
J gene: TRBJ2-3

CDR3 protein: CASSCRGIEPDTQYF
V gene: TRBV28
J gene: TRBJ2-3

CDR3 protein: CASSKLPDRLLEAFF
V gene: TRBV21-1
J gene: TRBJ1-1

CDR3 protein: CASSLAQGASNNEQFF
V gene: TRBV5-1
J gene: TRBJ2-1